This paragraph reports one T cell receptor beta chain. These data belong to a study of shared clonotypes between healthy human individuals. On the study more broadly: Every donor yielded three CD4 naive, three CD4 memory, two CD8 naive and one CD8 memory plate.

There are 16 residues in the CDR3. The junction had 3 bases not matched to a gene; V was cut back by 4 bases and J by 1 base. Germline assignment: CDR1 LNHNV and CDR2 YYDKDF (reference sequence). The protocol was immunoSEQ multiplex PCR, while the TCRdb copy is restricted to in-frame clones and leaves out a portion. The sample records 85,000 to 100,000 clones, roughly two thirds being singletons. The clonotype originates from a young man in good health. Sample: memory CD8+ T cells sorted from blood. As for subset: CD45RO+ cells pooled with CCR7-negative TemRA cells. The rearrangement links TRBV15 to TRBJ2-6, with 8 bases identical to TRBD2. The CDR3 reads CATSTGGDSGANVLTF. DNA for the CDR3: TGTGCCACCAGCACGGGAGGGGATTCTGGGGCCAACGTCCTGACTTTC.